The rows below give T cell receptor beta chains drawn from one sample of a study of CD8+ T cells in alopecia areata. Profiled with immunoSEQ multiplex PCR; TCRdb holds only in-frame clones, not every one. Of under 150,000 clones in the sample, 80% to 90% are singletons; the top ten hold approximately 25%. The specimen was CD8+ T cells sorted from blood, collected at week 4, from a patient treated with tofacitinib. The receptors derive from a human donor with alopecia areata. The CDR3 runs from the conserved cysteine through the conserved F or W. Fields, in order: J gene, clone size, V gene, D gene, CDR3 protein, CDR3 DNA. D genes are given only for firm matches. Part of the rows lack a size; the others show once, few, many or a class for expanded clones.

J gene: TRBJ2-1
clone size: NA
V gene: TRBV2
D gene: TRBD1
CDR3 protein: CASSETGQGLSNEQFF
CDR3 DNA: TGTGCCAGCAGTGAAACCGGACAGGGACTTAGCAATGAGCAGTTCTTC

J gene: TRBJ2-1
clone size: NA
V gene: TRBV10-3
D gene: TRBD1
CDR3 protein: CAISESEGQGIHEQFF
CDR3 DNA: TGTGCCATCAGTGAGTCGGAGGGACAGGGAATCCATGAGCAGTTCTTC

J gene: TRBJ2-3
clone size: NA
V gene: TRBV4-2
D gene: TRBD2
CDR3 protein: CASSLPVGGERGDTQYF
CDR3 DNA: TGTGCCAGCAGCCTACCCGTGGGGGGGGAGAGGGGAGATACGCAGTATTTT

J gene: TRBJ1-3
clone size: NA
V gene: TRBV30
D gene: NA
CDR3 protein: CAWRGGTGNTIYF
CDR3 DNA: TGTGCCTGGAGGGGGGGGACTGGAAACACCATATATTTT

J gene: TRBJ2-7
clone size: NA
V gene: TRBV27
D gene: TRBD2
CDR3 protein: CASSPSGGAYEQYF
CDR3 DNA: TGTGCCAGCAGCCCTAGCGGGGGCGCCTACGAGCAGTACTTC

J gene: TRBJ2-5
clone size: NA
V gene: TRBV7-8
D gene: TRBD2
CDR3 protein: CASSLEAGTMETQYF
CDR3 DNA: TGTGCCAGCAGCTTAGAGGCAGGGACTATGGAGACCCAGTACTTC

J gene: TRBJ2-3
clone size: NA
V gene: TRBV7-3
D gene: TRBD1
CDR3 protein: CASSPDRGDTQYF
CDR3 DNA: TGTGCCAGCAGCCCGGACAGGGGGGATACGCAGTATTTT

J gene: TRBJ2-7
clone size: NA
V gene: TRBV11-3
D gene: NA
CDR3 protein: CASSRRGANEQYF
CDR3 DNA: TGTGCCAGCAGCCGCCGAGGGGCTAACGAGCAGTACTTC

J gene: TRBJ1-5
clone size: NA
V gene: TRBV2
D gene: TRBD1
CDR3 protein: CASDGQGVQPQHF
CDR3 DNA: TGTGCCAGTGACGGACAGGGGGTTCAGCCCCAGCATTTT

J gene: TRBJ2-5
clone size: NA
V gene: TRBV5-6
D gene: TRBD1
CDR3 protein: CASSSTGYEETQYF
CDR3 DNA: TGTGCCAGCAGCTCGACAGGGTATGAAGAGACCCAGTACTTC

J gene: TRBJ1-5
clone size: once
V gene: TRBV27
D gene: NA
CDR3 protein: CASSVTGYQPQHF
CDR3 DNA: TGTGCCAGCAGTGTCACAGGGTATCAGCCCCAGCATTTT

J gene: TRBJ1-5
clone size: NA
V gene: TRBV29-1
D gene: NA
CDR3 protein: CTIDRLESQPQHF
CDR3 DNA: TGCACGATCGACAGGCTGGAATCTCAGCCCCAGCATTTT

J gene: TRBJ2-7
clone size: NA
V gene: TRBV29-1
D gene: NA
CDR3 protein: CSVEALRGCGEQYF
CDR3 DNA: TGCAGCGTTGAAGCTCTCCGGGGTTGCGGCGAGCAGTACTTC

J gene: TRBJ2-7
clone size: once
V gene: TRBV15
D gene: TRBD1
CDR3 protein: CATSPDRGSEQYF
CDR3 DNA: TGTGCCACCAGCCCGGACAGGGGCAGCGAGCAGTACTTC

J gene: TRBJ2-1
clone size: NA
V gene: TRBV19
D gene: NA
CDR3 protein: CASSIVGGDNEQFF
CDR3 DNA: TGTGCCAGTAGTATCGTCGGGGGTGACAATGAGCAGTTCTTC

J gene: TRBJ1-2
clone size: NA
V gene: TRBV5-6
D gene: NA
CDR3 protein: CASSLPRPGLGGYTF
CDR3 DNA: TGTGCCAGCAGCCTCCCGCGTCCTGGTCTTGGAGGCTACACCTTC

J gene: TRBJ2-1
clone size: NA
V gene: TRBV7-8
D gene: TRBD2
CDR3 protein: CASSLASASGGYEQFF
CDR3 DNA: TGTGCCAGCAGCTTAGCGTCGGCTAGCGGGGGCTATGAGCAGTTCTTC

J gene: TRBJ2-3
clone size: NA
V gene: TRBV6-4
D gene: TRBD2
CDR3 protein: CASSETIWTSGGPYTDTQYF
CDR3 DNA: TGTGCCAGCAGTGAGACCATTTGGACTAGCGGGGGGCCGTACACAGATACGCAGTATTTT

J gene: TRBJ2-7
clone size: few
V gene: TRBV10-3
D gene: TRBD2
CDR3 protein: CAISDPAGGLHEQYF
CDR3 DNA: TGTGCCATCAGTGATCCAGCGGGGGGGCTCCACGAGCAGTACTTC

J gene: TRBJ2-1
clone size: NA
V gene: TRBV29-1
D gene: NA
CDR3 protein: CSVVGGSTLGPNEQFF
CDR3 DNA: TGCAGCGTTGTAGGCGGGTCCACCCTCGGGCCAAATGAGCAGTTCTTC

J gene: TRBJ2-7
clone size: NA
V gene: TRBV27
D gene: NA
CDR3 protein: CASSPTARDHTLAYEQYF
CDR3 DNA: TGTGCCAGCAGTCCCACTGCCCGGGACCACACACTCGCCTACGAGCAGTACTTC

J gene: TRBJ2-1
clone size: NA
V gene: TRBV27
D gene: TRBD2
CDR3 protein: CASRRTSGGPYNEQFF
CDR3 DNA: TGTGCCAGCAGGCGGACTAGCGGGGGGCCGTACAATGAGCAGTTCTTC

J gene: TRBJ2-5
clone size: NA
V gene: TRBV13
D gene: TRBD1
CDR3 protein: CASSLWDREETQYF
CDR3 DNA: TGTGCCAGCAGCTTATGGGACAGGGAAGAGACCCAGTACTTC

J gene: TRBJ2-1
clone size: NA
V gene: TRBV7-9
D gene: TRBD1
CDR3 protein: CASSSPGQGVDEQFF
CDR3 DNA: TGTGCCAGCAGCTCGCCGGGACAGGGGGTGGATGAGCAGTTCTTC

J gene: TRBJ1-5
clone size: NA
V gene: TRBV27
D gene: NA
CDR3 protein: CASSVGGNQPQHF
CDR3 DNA: TGTGCCAGCTCGGTTGGTGGCAATCAGCCCCAGCATTTT

J gene: TRBJ1-2
clone size: NA
V gene: TRBV4-2
D gene: NA
CDR3 protein: CASSQVTGGDGYTF
CDR3 DNA: TGTGCCAGCAGCCAAGTTACGGGAGGCGATGGCTACACCTTC

J gene: TRBJ2-7
clone size: NA
V gene: TRBV30
D gene: NA
CDR3 protein: CAWRIAYEQYF
CDR3 DNA: TGTGCCTGGAGGATCGCCTACGAGCAGTACTTC

J gene: TRBJ1-4
clone size: NA
V gene: TRBV4-1
D gene: NA
CDR3 protein: CASSWGTNEKLFF
CDR3 DNA: TGCGCCAGCAGTTGGGGAACTAATGAAAAACTGTTTTTT

J gene: TRBJ2-3
clone size: NA
V gene: TRBV5-1
D gene: NA
CDR3 protein: CASSLTKFSTDTQYF
CDR3 DNA: TGCGCCAGCAGCTTGACTAAATTTAGCACAGATACGCAGTATTTT

J gene: TRBJ1-2
clone size: NA
V gene: TRBV5-1
D gene: NA
CDR3 protein: CASSLEVELGYTF
CDR3 DNA: TGCGCCAGCAGCTTGGAGGTCGAACTTGGCTACACCTTC

J gene: TRBJ2-1
clone size: NA
V gene: TRBV9
D gene: NA
CDR3 protein: CASSDTGADYNEQFF
CDR3 DNA: TGTGCCAGCAGCGATACCGGGGCCGATTACAATGAGCAGTTCTTC

J gene: TRBJ2-7
clone size: NA
V gene: TRBV2
D gene: TRBD2
CDR3 protein: CASTGTRSNYGQYF
CDR3 DNA: TGTGCCAGCACCGGGACTAGATCCAACTACGGGCAGTACTTC

J gene: TRBJ2-2
clone size: NA
V gene: TRBV19
D gene: NA
CDR3 protein: CASSGGTPITGELFF
CDR3 DNA: TGTGCCAGTAGTGGCGGGACCCCCATCACCGGGGAGCTGTTTTTT

J gene: TRBJ2-3
clone size: NA
V gene: TRBV5-6
D gene: NA
CDR3 protein: CASSSSDVPTDTQYF
CDR3 DNA: TGTGCCAGCAGCTCGTCAGACGTCCCCACAGATACGCAGTATTTT

J gene: TRBJ2-5
clone size: NA
V gene: TRBV7-9
D gene: TRBD1
CDR3 protein: CASSISYRGLETQYF
CDR3 DNA: TGTGCCAGCAGCATATCCTACAGGGGCCTGGAGACCCAGTACTTC

J gene: TRBJ2-7
clone size: NA
V gene: TRBV5-1
D gene: NA
CDR3 protein: CASSLEFGSIYEQYF
CDR3 DNA: TGCGCCAGCAGCTTGGAGTTCGGCTCAATTTACGAGCAGTACTTC

J gene: TRBJ2-7
clone size: once
V gene: TRBV7-2
D gene: NA
CDR3 protein: CASSLVLGGHYEQYF
CDR3 DNA: TGTGCCAGCAGCTTAGTTTTGGGGGGACACTACGAGCAGTACTTC

J gene: TRBJ1-5
clone size: NA
V gene: TRBV15
D gene: NA
CDR3 protein: CATSEDTINQPQHF
CDR3 DNA: TGTGCCACCAGCGAGGACACCATCAATCAGCCCCAGCATTTT

J gene: TRBJ1-5
clone size: NA
V gene: TRBV2
D gene: TRBD1
CDR3 protein: CASSERGQGHQPQHF
CDR3 DNA: TGTGCCAGCAGTGAACGGGGACAGGGCCACCAGCCCCAGCATTTT

J gene: TRBJ1-6
clone size: NA
V gene: TRBV27
D gene: NA
CDR3 protein: CASSPVGSPLHF
CDR3 DNA: TGTGCCAGCAGCCCTGTCGGTTCACCCCTCCACTTT

J gene: TRBJ1-2
clone size: NA
V gene: TRBV28
D gene: NA
CDR3 protein: CASSLLRPSGVYGYTF
CDR3 DNA: TGTGCCAGCAGTTTATTAAGACCGTCGGGTGTATATGGCTACACCTTC

J gene: TRBJ2-1
clone size: NA
V gene: TRBV5-1
D gene: TRBD2
CDR3 protein: CASSPGLAGGPDNEQFF
CDR3 DNA: TGCGCCAGCAGCCCTGGACTAGCGGGGGGGCCCGATAATGAGCAGTTCTTC

J gene: TRBJ2-2
clone size: NA
V gene: TRBV7-6
D gene: NA
CDR3 protein: CASSLVGLGSNTGELFF
CDR3 DNA: TGTGCCAGCAGCTTAGTGGGTCTAGGCTCGAACACCGGGGAGCTGTTTTTT

J gene: TRBJ1-2
clone size: NA
V gene: TRBV4-3
D gene: NA
CDR3 protein: CASSQADRNYGYTF
CDR3 DNA: TGCGCCAGCAGCCAGGCAGACAGGAACTATGGCTACACCTTC

J gene: TRBJ2-7
clone size: NA
V gene: TRBV27
D gene: NA
CDR3 protein: CASSFGGASYEQYF
CDR3 DNA: TGTGCCAGCAGTTTTGGGGGGGCCTCCTACGAGCAGTACTTC

J gene: TRBJ2-5
clone size: NA
V gene: TRBV7-3
D gene: NA
CDR3 protein: CASSLDGGALETQYF
CDR3 DNA: TGTGCCAGCAGCTTAGACGGGGGAGCGCTAGAGACCCAGTACTTC

J gene: TRBJ1-2
clone size: NA
V gene: TRBV4-3
D gene: NA
CDR3 protein: CASSPFLQGDYGYTF
CDR3 DNA: TGCGCCAGCAGCCCGTTTCTACAGGGTGACTATGGCTACACCTTC

J gene: TRBJ2-7
clone size: NA
V gene: TRBV23-1
D gene: TRBD1
CDR3 protein: CAIKQGAYEQYF
CDR3 DNA: TGCGCCATCAAACAGGGGGCCTACGAGCAGTACTTC

J gene: TRBJ2-2
clone size: NA
V gene: TRBV7-8
D gene: NA
CDR3 protein: CASNLLGEELFF
CDR3 DNA: TGTGCCAGCAACCTACTTGGGGAGGAGCTGTTTTTT

J gene: TRBJ2-1
clone size: NA
V gene: TRBV2
D gene: NA
CDR3 protein: CASSVWGSNEQFF
CDR3 DNA: TGTGCCAGCAGTGTATGGGGTAGCAATGAGCAGTTCTTC

J gene: TRBJ1-1
clone size: few
V gene: TRBV4-2
D gene: NA
CDR3 protein: CASSFERNTEAFF
CDR3 DNA: TGTGCCAGCAGCTTCGAGAGGAACACTGAAGCTTTCTTT

J gene: TRBJ1-2
clone size: NA
V gene: TRBV27
D gene: TRBD1
CDR3 protein: CASSAGQGTYGYTF
CDR3 DNA: TGTGCCAGCAGTGCGGGACAGGGTACCTATGGCTACACCTTC

J gene: TRBJ2-1
clone size: NA
V gene: TRBV7-8
D gene: NA
CDR3 protein: CASSATPSSYNEQFF
CDR3 DNA: TGTGCCAGCAGCGCGACCCCGAGCTCCTACAATGAGCAGTTCTTC